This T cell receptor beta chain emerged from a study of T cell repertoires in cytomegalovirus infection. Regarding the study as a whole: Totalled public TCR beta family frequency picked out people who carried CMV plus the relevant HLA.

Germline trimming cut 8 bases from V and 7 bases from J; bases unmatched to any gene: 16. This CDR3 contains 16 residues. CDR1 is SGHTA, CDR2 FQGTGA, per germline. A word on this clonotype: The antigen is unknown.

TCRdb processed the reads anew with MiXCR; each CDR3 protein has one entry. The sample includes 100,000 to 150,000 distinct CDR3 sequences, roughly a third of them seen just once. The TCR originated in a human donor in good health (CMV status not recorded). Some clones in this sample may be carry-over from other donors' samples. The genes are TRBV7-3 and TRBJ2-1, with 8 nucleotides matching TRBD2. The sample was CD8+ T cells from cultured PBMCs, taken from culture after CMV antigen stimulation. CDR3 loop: CASLYATGGSKNEQFF. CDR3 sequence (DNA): TGTGCCAGCCTATATGCTACGGGGGGGAGTAAGAATGAGCAGTTCTTC.